This T cell receptor (beta chain) appears in the sequencing data of a study of T cell clonality in common variable immunodeficiency. Study outcomes and limitations: Reportedly, TCR beta sequences from common variable immunodeficiency showed fewer deletions and N-nucleotide insertions. CVID subjects shared fewer TCRbeta clones than healthy controls did. Compared with healthy controls, CVID subjects showed increased TCRbeta clonality, mostly in about a third.

The ends lost 4 bases at V and 7 bases at J; junction bases unmatched: 8. Germline loops: CDR1 SGHTA, CDR2 FQGTGA. This CDR3 spans 15 amino acids. Libraries were prepared by immunoSEQ multiplex PCR; TCRdb keeps only in-frame clonotypes and omits some of them. This set yields roughly 34,000 clones and no singletons; the top ten hold about 1%. This clone was detected ten times or more. Antigen unknown. The DNA ends 3 residues before the CDR3 does, and the rest of the CDR3 is filled in from the germline J gene. The chain combines TRBV7-3 with TRBJ1-1; 11 bases match TRBD1. The source material was peripheral blood mononuclear cells. This TCR derives from a person aged 18 to 69 in good health. The DNA read from the CDR3 is TGTGCCAGCAGCTCAATGACGGGGACAGGGGGTGAA. Translating gives CASSSMTGTGGE. The CDR3 in full is CASSSMTGTGGEAFF. Full variable domain (outside the CDR3, taken from reference TRBV7-3 and TRBJ1-1): GAGVSQTPSNKVTEKGKYVELRCDPISGHTALYWYRQSLGQGPEFLIYFQGTGAADDSGLPNDRFFAVRPEGSVSTLKIQRTERGDSAVYLCASSSMTGTGGEAFFGQGTRLTVV.